The rows below give T cell receptor beta chains drawn from one sample of a study of cytomegalovirus exposure and HLA in healthy donors. Measured with immunoSEQ multiplex PCR; TCRdb has only the in-frame clones, and not every one. Of 120,000 or so clones listed, approximately 72% are singletons. Sequenced input: PBMCs. Receptors originate from a woman aged 50 to 65 in good health and CMV-seropositive. Each CDR3 is given with its conserved first and last residue. D genes are given only for firm matches. Clone size appears in some rows only: once, few, many, or a class for an expanded clone.

>TRBD1|TRBV15|15|TRBJ2-1|NA
CATSRAGQLTNEQFF
TGTGCCACCAGCAGAGCGGGACAGTTAACCAATGAGCAGTTCTTC
>TRBD2|TRBV9|16|TRBJ2-2|NA
CASSPQSGTNVGELFF
TGTGCCAGCAGCCCCCAATCCGGGACTAATGTCGGGGAGCTGTTTTTT
>TRBD2|TRBV9|15|TRBJ2-3|NA
CASSVEAGGPDTQYF
TGTGCCAGCAGCGTAGAAGCGGGGGGGCCAGATACGCAGTATTTT
>NA|TRBV6-5|14|TRBJ2-5|NA
CASSYSSQQETQYF
TGTGCCAGCAGTTACTCGTCCCAGCAAGAGACCCAGTACTTC
>NA|TRBV7-3|13|TRBJ2-3|NA
CASSLRRGDTQYF
TGTGCCAGCAGCTTACGGCGAGGGGATACGCAGTATTTT
>NA|TRBV4-3|15|TRBJ1-5|few
CASSQTLNRDQPQHF
TGCGCCAGCAGCCAAACTTTGAACAGGGATCAGCCCCAGCATTTT
>TRBD2|TRBV6-6|16|TRBJ2-2|NA
CASSRLTSGNTGELFF
TGTGCCAGCAGCCGTCTGACTAGCGGGAACACCGGGGAGCTGTTTTTT
>TRBD2|TRBV5-1|17|TRBJ2-2|NA
CASSLLSREIVTGELFF
TGCGCCAGCAGCTTGCTATCGCGGGAGATTGTCACCGGGGAGCTGTTTTTT
>NA|TRBV19|16|TRBJ1-5|NA
CASSISGLGSNQPQHF
TGTGCCAGTAGTATCTCAGGGCTGGGGAGCAATCAGCCCCAGCATTTT
>NA|TRBV2|14|TRBJ1-3|NA
CASSAGLSGNTIYF
TGTGCCAGCAGTGCCGGGTTGTCTGGAAACACCATATATTTT
>TRBD2|TRBV2|14|TRBJ2-5|NA
CASSLQMGGETQYF
TGTGCCAGCAGTTTACAGATGGGGGGGGAGACCCAGTACTTC
>NA|TRBV30|13|TRBJ2-7|NA
CAWGKEGPVGEYF
TGTGCCTGGGGGAAGGAGGGCCCAGTGGGGGAGTACTTC
>NA|TRBV25-1|12|TRBJ1-2|few
CASSASRYGYTF
TGTGCCAGCAGTGCGTCTCGGTATGGCTACACCTTC
>TRBD1|TRBV30|15|TRBJ1-2|NA
CAWSPGQGGVYGYTF
TGTGCCTGGAGTCCCGGACAGGGGGGGGTCTATGGCTACACCTTC
>TRBD2|TRBV6-6|16|TRBJ2-5|few
CASTLTSGGARKTQYF
TGTGCCAGCACTTTAACTAGCGGGGGGGCTAGAAAGACCCAGTACTTC
>NA|TRBV7-9|14|TRBJ2-7|NA
CASSLDLGYGEQYF
TGTGCCAGCAGCTTAGATCTCGGGTATGGCGAGCAGTACTTC
>TRBD2|TRBV12-5|14|TRBJ2-1|NA
CASGQLAGVNEQFF
TGTGCTAGTGGCCAACTAGCGGGGGTCAATGAGCAGTTCTTC
>NA|TRBV2|13|TRBJ2-5|NA
CASSARREETQYF
TGTGCCAGCAGTGCGCGACGGGAAGAGACCCAATACTTC
>NA|TRBV4-1|15|TRBJ2-3|NA
CASSQEIRGTDTQYF
TGCGCCAGCAGCCAAGAGATTCGGGGAACAGATACGCAGTATTTT
>NA|TRBV5-1|12|TRBJ1-1|once
CASSLLGDEAFF
TGCGCCAGCAGCTTGTTAGGAGATGAAGCTTTCTTT
>TRBD1|TRBV5-1|15|TRBJ2-7|NA
CASSFGDRDTNEQYF
TGCGCCAGCAGCTTCGGAGACAGGGACACCAACGAGCAGTACTTC
>NA|TRBV2|13|TRBJ2-5|NA
CASSSRRQETQYF
TGTGCCAGCAGTTCCAGGCGCCAAGAGACCCAGTACTTC
>TRBD2|TRBV5-4|15|TRBJ2-5|few
CASSLPGGARETQYF
TGTGCCAGCAGCCTCCCCGGGGGGGCGAGGGAGACCCAGTACTTC
>NA|TRBV25-1|12|TRBJ1-2|NA
CARWEGLYGYTF
TGTGCCAGATGGGAGGGACTCTATGGCTACACCTTC
>TRBD1|TRBV29-1|16|TRBJ2-5|NA
CSVEQLRTGGRETQYF
TGCAGCGTTGAACAGCTTAGGACAGGGGGAAGGGAGACCCAGTACTTC
>NA|TRBV6-5|14|TRBJ1-1|few
CASSYSGGNTEAFF
TGTGCCAGCAGTTACTCAGGGGGGAACACTGAAGCTTTCTTT
>TRBD1|TRBV11-2|15|TRBJ2-2|NA
CASSPWTGGTGELFF
TGTGCCAGCAGCCCATGGACAGGGGGTACCGGGGAGCTGTTTTTT
>NA|TRBV9|13|TRBJ2-5|NA
CASSPKGGETQYF
TGTGCCAGCAGCCCTAAAGGGGGAGAGACCCAGTACTTC
>TRBD1|TRBV7-2|15|TRBJ2-5|few
CASSADGDSQETQYF
TGTGCCAGCAGCGCGGACGGGGACAGTCAAGAGACCCAGTACTTC
>NA|TRBV29-1|12|TRBJ2-1|NA
CSVGEYDNEQFF
TGCAGCGTTGGGGAGTACGACAATGAGCAGTTCTTC
>TRBD2|TRBV2|16|TRBJ2-5|NA
CASSGPSGGYQETQYF
TGTGCCAGCAGTGGTCCTAGCGGGGGATACCAAGAGACCCAGTACTTC
>TRBD1|TRBV6-6|14|TRBJ1-1|NA
CASSYYRGNTEAFF
TGTGCCAGCAGTTACTACAGGGGGAACACTGAAGCTTTCTTT
>NA|TRBV10-3|13|TRBJ2-1|NA
CAAAGLLYNEQFF
TGTGCCGCGGCGGGTTTACTATACAATGAGCAGTTCTTC
>NA|TRBV21-1|18|TRBJ1-1|once
CASSKDVGGTGLYTEAFF
TGTGCCAGCAGCAAAGACGTTGGCGGGACAGGACTTTACACTGAAGCTTTCTTT
>TRBD1|TRBV11-1|16|TRBJ2-1|NA
CASRSSTGSSYNEQFF
TGTGCCAGCCGATCTTCGACAGGGAGCTCCTACAATGAGCAGTTCTTC